The clone carrying this TCR beta chain was found a few times. The data derive from a study of blood T cell repertoires in COVID-19. The overall study: Material from acute and convalescent COVID-19 was sourced from the United States, Italy and Spain. T cells, B-cell-depleted T cells, or PBMCs supplied cDNA or gDNA.

Unmatched junction bases numbered 1, after V lost 3 bases and J lost 2 bases. In germline, CDR1 is MNHNS, CDR2 SASEGT. The CDR3 is 14 residues long. Per the original data handling: Amplification with reference gene primers provided the estimates of nucleated cell counts. Sequencing used immunoSEQ multiplex PCR; TCRdb keeps in-frame clones, though not all of them. For V, J and clone size, that table is used; D and trimming come from the DNA. The table has fewer than 70,000 clones, 78% seen once. The sequence derives from a human donor in a cohort sampled during active COVID-19. The chain recombines TRBV6-1 with TRBJ1-3; 7 bases align to TRBD1. What was sequenced was peripheral blood. The CDR3: CASSDRGTGNTIYF. The CDR3 region has the DNA TGTGCCAGCAGTGACAGGGGGACTGGAAACACCATATATTTT.